The clone carrying this T cell receptor (beta chain) appeared once. Its target is unknown. Time point meaning: patch test 1, 2 weeks after DPC sensitization. Treatment defined: therapeutic diphenylcyclopropenone sensitization with weekly scalp DPC. Unfractionated whole blood served as the source for total RNA extraction. V trimming: 0 bases; J trimming: 5 bases; junction bases outside the gene matches: 10. The CDR3 consists of 16 residues. Germline V gives CDR1 MGHRA, CDR2 YSYEKL. This sample is part of a study of human T cells and chemical hapten exposure. The library put unique molecular identifiers onto individual cDNA molecules. TCRdb reprocessed the RACE reads via MiXCR and lists one record per CDR3 protein. There are tens of thousands of distinct CDR3 sequences in the sample; approximately 11% occur only once, and under 2% lies in the top ten. Study outcomes and limitations: There was alopecia in the donors, so their immune response may differ from that of healthy people.

The clonotype originates from a woman aged 40 to 50 with alopecia areata. Some clones in this sample may be carry-over from other donors' samples. Material: whole blood, obtained in connection with sensitization to the hapten diphenylcyclopropenone (DPC). The gene calls are TRBV4-1 and TRBJ2-7; 7 bases fit TRBD1. The DNA of the CDR3 is TGCGCCAGCAGCCAAGATTTAAGACAGGGTTATCACGAGCAGTACTTC. Its translation is CASSQDLRQGYHEQYF.